The rows below give T cell receptor beta chains drawn from one sample of a study of T cells in localized non-small cell lung cancer. Some clones are missing from TCRdb's copy, which holds only in-frame ones; the method was immunoSEQ multiplex PCR. The data contain about 28,000 clones, about 90% of them seen just once; the ten biggest clones take up around 4%. The material was peripheral blood mononuclear cells, obtained before any cancer treatment. The source is a woman between 40 and 69 years old with stage III lung adenocarcinoma. CDR3s include the opening cysteine and the closing phenylalanine or tryptophan. Fields, in order: CDR3 DNA, CDR3 protein, V gene, clone size, D gene, J gene. The D gene is left open where the match is weak. Not all rows give a size; the values are once, few, many and, for expanded clones, a class.

TGTGCCAGCAGCTTGTCATTGAGACAGGGGGACTATGGCTACACCTTC CASSLSLRQGDYGYTF TRBV5-4 . TRBD1 TRBJ1-2
TGTGCCAGCAGTTCACCGACGAGCGGGGTTTTCACAGATACGCAGTATTTT CASSSPTSGVFTDTQYF TRBV28 . TRBD2 TRBJ2-3
TGTGCCAGCAGTGAAATGAGGGATAACACCGGGGAGCTGTTTTTT CASSEMRDNTGELFF TRBV2 once . TRBJ2-2
TGTGCCAGCAGCCTACTACCTAGCGGACAAGAGACCCAGTACTTC CASSLLPSGQETQYF TRBV14 medium-sized TRBD2 TRBJ2-5
TGTGCCAGCAGTTTAAATCGGGACGAGCAGTACTTC CASSLNRDEQYF TRBV28 . . TRBJ2-7
TGTGCCAGCAGCTTGGGGCCACACCAGGGAGATACGCAGTATTTT CASSLGPHQGDTQYF TRBV5-4 . . TRBJ2-3
TGTGCCAGCAGCTTAAGTGTGGTAAGCTACGAGCAGTACTTC CASSLSVVSYEQYF TRBV7-8 . . TRBJ2-7
TGCGCCAGCAGCTTGGGAAGCAGGACCAGCGGGGAGCTGTTTTTT CASSLGSRTSGELFF TRBV5-1 . . TRBJ2-2
TGTGCCAGTAGTTTCCGGGACACCAGCCATTCACCCCTCCACTTT CASSFRDTSHSPLHF TRBV19 . . TRBJ1-6
TGTACCAGCAGCCTTACAGGGGGAAATTCACCCCTCCACTTT CTSSLTGGNSPLHF TRBV5-4 . TRBD1 TRBJ1-6
TGTGCCAGCAGCTTAGAACAGGGCCAAGAGACCCAGTACTTC CASSLEQGQETQYF TRBV7-9 . . TRBJ2-5
TGCGCCAGCAGCATGGACAGGGGGGAGACTGAAGCTTTCTTT CASSMDRGETEAFF TRBV5-1 . TRBD1 TRBJ1-1
TGTGCCAGCAGCTCAAGCTACAAAGAGACCCAGTACTTC CASSSSYKETQYF TRBV7-6 . . TRBJ2-5
TGTGCCAGCAGTTCGGGACAGCGTCCTAACTATGGCTACACCTTC CASSSGQRPNYGYTF TRBV28 . TRBD1 TRBJ1-2
TGTGCCAGCAGCGCTCAGGTCGGTACTGAAGCTTTCTTT CASSAQVGTEAFF TRBV9 . . TRBJ1-1
TGTGCCAGCAGTCAAACATGGACTGAAGAGCAGTTCTTC CASSQTWTEEQFF TRBV6-6 . . TRBJ2-1
TGCGCCAGCAGCCAACTAGCGGGAGGGTCGGGAGATACGCAGTATTTT CASSQLAGGSGDTQYF TRBV4-3 . TRBD2 TRBJ2-3
TGTGCCAGCAGGAGGGACAGCCAGATCGGGGAGCTGTTTTTT CASRRDSQIGELFF TRBV2 . TRBD1 TRBJ2-2
TGCAGCGTTGTTGCAACAGGGCCTCCCTACGAGCAGTACTTC CSVVATGPPYEQYF TRBV29-1 . . TRBJ2-7
TGTGCCAGCAGTGAATGGGGAAACAATCAGCCCCAGCATTTT CASSEWGNNQPQHF TRBV25-1 . . TRBJ1-5
TGTGCCTGGAGTAGGTCGAACACTGAAGCTTTCTTT CAWSRSNTEAFF TRBV30 few . TRBJ1-1
TGTGCCAGCAGCTTATTGACAGGGGTTAATAATGAGCAGTTCTTC CASSLLTGVNNEQFF TRBV11-2 . TRBD1 TRBJ2-1
TGTGCCAGCAGTTTCGAGGTTATGATGAACACTGAAGCTTTCTTT CASSFEVMMNTEAFF TRBV28 . . TRBJ1-1
TGTGCCAGTACCTCGCGGGGGGAAGGCACTGAAGCTTTCTTT CASTSRGEGTEAFF TRBV28 . . TRBJ1-1
TGTGCCAGCAGTGAATGGGGGGGGATCGCCTCGAACACTGAAGCTTTCTTT CASSEWGGIASNTEAFF TRBV25-1 . . TRBJ1-1
TGCGCCAGCAGCCAAGTCCCGCTAGCGGGAGGCTTGTTTGGGTACAATGAGCAGTTCTTC CASSQVPLAGGLFGYNEQFF TRBV4-1 . TRBD2 TRBJ2-1
TGTGCCAGCAGTGGGTCGGTTATCATGAACACTGAAGCTTTCTTT CASSGSVIMNTEAFF TRBV2 . . TRBJ1-1
TGTGCCAGCAGCTTCCCCGGGACAGGGGACTATGGCTACACCTTC CASSFPGTGDYGYTF TRBV5-8 . TRBD1 TRBJ1-2
TGTGCCAGCAGCGTAGAGCCCGGGGACAATGGCTACACCTTC CASSVEPGDNGYTF TRBV9 . . TRBJ1-2
TGTGCCAGCAGCTTAGGCGCCGGGACAGATGAAAAACTGTTTTTT CASSLGAGTDEKLFF TRBV5-4 once TRBD1 TRBJ1-4
TGTGCCAGCAGCCGCGGGACAGGGGGCTTTTATGGCTACACCTTC CASSRGTGGFYGYTF TRBV7-9 . TRBD1 TRBJ1-2
TGTGCCACCAGCAGAGCAGGGTCCCAGAATCAGCCCCAGCATTTT CATSRAGSQNQPQHF TRBV15 once . TRBJ1-5
TGTGCCAGCAGCTTGGATAGGGATATTTGGGGCGAGACCCAGTACTTC CASSLDRDIWGETQYF TRBV5-5 . . TRBJ2-5
TGTGCCAGCAGCTATTCCGGGACAGGGGGTGATACGCAGTATTTT CASSYSGTGGDTQYF TRBV5-4 . TRBD1 TRBJ2-3
TGTGCCAGTAGTACCACAGGGGGCCAGCAGCCCCAGCATTTT CASSTTGGQQPQHF TRBV19 . TRBD1 TRBJ1-5
TGTGCCAGCAGCTTCAGTAGCGGGAGAGTTCCTGAGCAGTTCTTC CASSFSSGRVPEQFF TRBV12-1 . . TRBJ2-1
TGTGCCAGCAGCAGACAGGGGGCGAACAATCAGCCCCAGCATTTT CASSRQGANNQPQHF TRBV2 . TRBD1 TRBJ1-5
TGTGCCATCTCACCTGTTACAGGGGGCGAAGAGACCCAGTACTTC CAISPVTGGEETQYF TRBV10-3 . TRBD1 TRBJ2-5
TGTGCCAGCAGTCACCGATGGGCCTACGAGCAGTACTTC CASSHRWAYEQYF TRBV6-1 once . TRBJ2-7
TGTGCCAGCAGTGAGGGGAATCAGCCCCAGCATTTT CASSEGNQPQHF TRBV6-6 once . TRBJ1-5
TGTGCCAGCAGCCTGACTAGCGGCGGTACAGATACGCAGTATTTT CASSLTSGGTDTQYF TRBV7-3 . TRBD2 TRBJ2-3
TGTGCCAGCAGTGACTACGAGCAGTACTTC CASSDYEQYF TRBV2 medium-sized . TRBJ2-7
TGTGCCAGCAGTGAATCGGACGACGGAGCTATGAGCTATGGCTACACCTTC CASSESDDGAMSYGYTF TRBV25-1 . . TRBJ1-2
TGCGCCAGCAGCCAGACACTAGCGGGGGGTAACAATGAGCAGTTCTTC CASSQTLAGGNNEQFF TRBV4-1 . TRBD2 TRBJ2-1
TGTGCCAGCAGCTTAGAAATGGGACAGGGCTCTGGAAACACCATATATTTT CASSLEMGQGSGNTIYF TRBV7-9 . TRBD1 TRBJ1-3